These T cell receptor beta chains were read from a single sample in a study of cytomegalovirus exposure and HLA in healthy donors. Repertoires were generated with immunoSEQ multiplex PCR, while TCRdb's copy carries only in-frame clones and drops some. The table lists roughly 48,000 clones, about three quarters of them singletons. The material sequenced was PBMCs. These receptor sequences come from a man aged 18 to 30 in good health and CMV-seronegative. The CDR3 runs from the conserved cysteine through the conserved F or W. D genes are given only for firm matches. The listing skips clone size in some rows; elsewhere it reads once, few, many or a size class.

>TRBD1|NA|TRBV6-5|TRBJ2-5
TGTGCCAGCAGTTACGTGACAGGGGCAGAGACCCAGTACTTC
CASSYVTGAETQYF
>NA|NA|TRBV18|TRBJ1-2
TGTGCCAGTACCACAGGGATCGACTATGGCTACACCTTC
CASTTGIDYGYTF
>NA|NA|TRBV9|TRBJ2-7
TGTGCCAGCAGCGTAGCGGACAGCTCCTACGAGCAGTACTTC
CASSVADSSYEQYF
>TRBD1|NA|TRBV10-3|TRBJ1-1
TGTGCCATCAGTGACGGGGGCATTGGGACAGGAAAGGGCGGCACTGAAGCTTTCTTT
CAISDGGIGTGKGGTEAFF
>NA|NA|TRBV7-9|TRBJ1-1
TGTGCCAGCAGCTTACAGGAGAACACTGAAGCTTTCTTT
CASSLQENTEAFF
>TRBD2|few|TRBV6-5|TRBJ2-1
TGTGCCAGCAGTTACAGCGGGAGGGCCGGTAATGAGCAGTTCTTC
CASSYSGRAGNEQFF
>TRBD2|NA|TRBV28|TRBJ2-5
TGTGCCAGCAGCATACTAGCGGGAGGTCAAGAGACCCAGTACTTC
CASSILAGGQETQYF
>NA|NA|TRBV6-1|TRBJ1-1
TGTGCCAGCAGTGAATTTCGGGGGATCACTGAAGCTTTCTTT
CASSEFRGITEAFF
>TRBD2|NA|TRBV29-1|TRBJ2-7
TGCAGCGTTGAAGGACTAGCGGGAGTATCCTACGAGCAGTACTTC
CSVEGLAGVSYEQYF
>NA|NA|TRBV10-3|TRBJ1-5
TGTGCCATCAGTGATACCCTGCCAGGGGAGAATGGCAATCAGCCCCAGCATTTT
CAISDTLPGENGNQPQHF
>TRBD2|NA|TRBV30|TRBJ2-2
TGTGCCTGGAGTGTATACGCGGGAGTAGGCACCGGGGAGCTGTTTTTT
CAWSVYAGVGTGELFF
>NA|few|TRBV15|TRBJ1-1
TGTGCCACCAGCAGAGACCGGGTAGGGGGAAAAGCTTTCTTT
CATSRDRVGGKAFF
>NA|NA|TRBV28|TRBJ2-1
TGTGCCAGCAGACTGAACAATGAGCAGTTCTTC
CASRLNNEQFF
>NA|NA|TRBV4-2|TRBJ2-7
TGTGCCAGCAGCCTCGGACTTAGACTCTCTACCTACGAGCAGTACTTC
CASSLGLRLSTYEQYF
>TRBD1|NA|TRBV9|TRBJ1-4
TGTGCCAGCAGCGTAGAAGGGACAGGGGGGGAAAAACTGTTTTTT
CASSVEGTGGEKLFF
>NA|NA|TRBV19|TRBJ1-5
TGTGCCAGTACGAGCTATAGCGATAGCAATCAGCCCCAGCATTTT
CASTSYSDSNQPQHF
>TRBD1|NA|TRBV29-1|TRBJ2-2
TGCAGCGCAAAGGGGACAGGTACCGGGGAGCTGTTTTTT
CSAKGTGTGELFF
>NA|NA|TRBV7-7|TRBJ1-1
TGTGCCAGCAGCTTCTCGCAGGACAGCGGAACTGAAGCTTTCTTT
CASSFSQDSGTEAFF
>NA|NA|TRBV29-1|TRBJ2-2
TGCAGCGTTGAAGCCGGGACACCCGGCACCGGGGAGCTGTTTTTT
CSVEAGTPGTGELFF
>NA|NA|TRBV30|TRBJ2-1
TGTGCCTGGGGCGGATGGAATGAGCAGTTCTTC
CAWGGWNEQFF
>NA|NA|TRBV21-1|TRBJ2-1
TGTGCCAGCAGGGTGGATCCAAGCGACAATGAGCAGTTCTTC
CASRVDPSDNEQFF
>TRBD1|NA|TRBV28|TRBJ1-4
TGTGCCAGCCTACCCCCGGGACAGGGGATAGTTAATGAAAAACTGTTTTTT
CASLPPGQGIVNEKLFF
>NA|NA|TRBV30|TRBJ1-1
TGTGCCTGGACGGGACAACCGAACACTGAAGCTTTCTTT
CAWTGQPNTEAFF
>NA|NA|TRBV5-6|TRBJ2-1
TGTGCCAGCAGCTTGCAGGGGAGAAATGAGCAGTTCTTC
CASSLQGRNEQFF
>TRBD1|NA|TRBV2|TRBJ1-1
TGTGCCAGCAGTGTTTGGACAGGGAACACTGAAGCTTTCTTT
CASSVWTGNTEAFF
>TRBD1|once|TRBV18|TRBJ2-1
TGTGCCAGCTCACCCCCGGGACAGTACAATGAGCAGTTCTTC
CASSPPGQYNEQFF
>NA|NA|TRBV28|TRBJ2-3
TGTGCCAGCAGCCTACAGGGTAGAACGGCCCTTACAGATACGCAGTATTTT
CASSLQGRTALTDTQYF
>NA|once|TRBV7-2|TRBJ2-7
TGTGCCAGCAGTTCCTACTACGAGCAGTACTTC
CASSSYYEQYF
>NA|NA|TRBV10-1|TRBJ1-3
TGCGCCAGCAGTCCGACCTTCGGGGGAAACACCATATATTTT
CASSPTFGGNTIYF
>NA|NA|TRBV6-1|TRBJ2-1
TGTGCCAGCAGTGAACGAACTAGACTTGGGCAGTTCTTC
CASSERTRLGQFF
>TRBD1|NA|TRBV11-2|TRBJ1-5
TGTGCCAGCAGCCCCGGGACAGGGGAACAGCCCCAGCATTTT
CASSPGTGEQPQHF
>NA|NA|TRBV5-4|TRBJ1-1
TGTGCCAGCAGCTTGCAGGGGAGTCTCCATGAAGCTTTCTTT
CASSLQGSLHEAFF
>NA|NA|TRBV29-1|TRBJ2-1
TGCAGCGCCGGGGACAACTACAATGAGCAGTTCTTC
CSAGDNYNEQFF
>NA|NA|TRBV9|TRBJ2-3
TGTGCCAGCAGCGGTGGAGGGGGCGGAACCACAGATACGCAGTATTTT
CASSGGGGGTTDTQYF
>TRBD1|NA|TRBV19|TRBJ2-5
TGTGCCAGCAGGGGGCAAGAGACCCAGTACTTC
CASRGQETQYF
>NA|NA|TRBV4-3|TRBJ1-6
TGCGCCAGCAGCCAAGAAGGTGCGGATCGTATTGATTCACCCCTCCACTTT
CASSQEGADRIDSPLHF
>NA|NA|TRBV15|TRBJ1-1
TGTGCCACCAGCACCAGGGACACCAGCAGCACTGAAGCTTTCTTT
CATSTRDTSSTEAFF
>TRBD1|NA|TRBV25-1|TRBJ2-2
TGTGCCAGCAGTGGGGACAGGGTGGCCCCGAACACCGGGGAGCTGTTTTTT
CASSGDRVAPNTGELFF
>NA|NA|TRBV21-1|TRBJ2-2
TGTGCCAGCAGCGAAATGGGCCAGGGGGACGGGGAGCTGTTTTTT
CASSEMGQGDGELFF
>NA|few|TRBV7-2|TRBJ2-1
TGTGCCAGCAGCCGGCAGGCTTTCTACAATGAGCAGTTCTTC
CASSRQAFYNEQFF
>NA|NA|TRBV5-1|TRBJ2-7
TGCGCCAGCAAGACGAGGAGTTCCTCCTACGAGCAGTACTTC
CASKTRSSSYEQYF
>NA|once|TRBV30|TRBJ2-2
TGTGCCTGCCGTTCCGAGGGGTCTAGCGTGCACACCGGGGAGCTGTTTTTT
CACRSEGSSVHTGELFF
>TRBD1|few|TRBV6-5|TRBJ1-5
TGTGCCAGCAGTATACAGGGGGGACCCAATCAGCCCCAGCATTTT
CASSIQGGPNQPQHF
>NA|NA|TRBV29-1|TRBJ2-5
TGCAGCGTCCTCCCCTTGTGGACCCAGTACTTC
CSVLPLWTQYF
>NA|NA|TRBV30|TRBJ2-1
TGTGCCCAAGGACTGTCCTACAATGAGCAGTTCTTC
CAQGLSYNEQFF
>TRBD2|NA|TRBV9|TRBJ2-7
TGTGCCAGCAGCCCCGGGACTAGCGGTCCGGGCCCCTCCTACGAGCAGTACTTC
CASSPGTSGPGPSYEQYF
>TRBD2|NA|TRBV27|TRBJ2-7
TGTGCCAGCAGAGGGAGGGGCCGAATCTCCTACGAGCAGTACTTC
CASRGRGRISYEQYF
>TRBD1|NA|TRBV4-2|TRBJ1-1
TGTGCCAGCAGCCTTTCAGGGGGCAAGAACACTGAAGCTTTCTTT
CASSLSGGKNTEAFF
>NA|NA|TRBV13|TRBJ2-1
TGTGCCAGCAGCTTAGCTGCTAAGACTAGCAATGAGCAGTTCTTC
CASSLAAKTSNEQFF
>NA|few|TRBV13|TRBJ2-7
TGTGCCAGCGCGCAGGGCCTTCAGTCCTACGAGCAGTACTTC
CASAQGLQSYEQYF
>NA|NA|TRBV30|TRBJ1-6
TGTGCCTGGAATCGCCGTGGCTCACCCCTCCACTTT
CAWNRRGSPLHF
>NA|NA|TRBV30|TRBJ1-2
TGTGCCTGGAGTGCGACGGGGGGCACTGGCTACACCTTC
CAWSATGGTGYTF
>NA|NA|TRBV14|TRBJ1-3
TGTGCCAGCAGCCCCTACCGCTCTGGAAACACCATATATTTT
CASSPYRSGNTIYF